This passage covers 4 T cell receptor beta chains from one sample sequenced in a study of blood T cell repertoires in COVID-19. Clones were sequenced by immunoSEQ multiplex PCR, and TCRdb holds only the in-frame ones, with some missing. The table includes around 130,000 clones, around nine tenths detected once. Sequencing was carried out using PBMCs or T cells enriched from blood (not recorded which). The receptors come from a woman between 45 and 60 years old who had recovered from COVID-19.

The chain combines TRBV7-9 with TRBJ2-1; perhaps TRBD2 as D (7 bases). The CDR3 extends over 18 amino acids. Germline V CDR1 and CDR2: SEHNR, FQNEAQ (reference sequence). V was shortened by 0 bases and J by 7 bases, with 22 bases between the two germline ends. DNA of the CDR3: TGTGCCAGCAGCTTAGCTGGGAAGGGGGGGCGTCTACGGAATGAGCAGTTCTTC. Protein: CASSLAGKGGRLRNEQFF.

The J gene is TRBJ2-1, the V gene TRBV10-3, with 7 nucleotides matching TRBD2. The CDR3 length is 13 residues. With 8 bases clipped from V and 8 bases from J, the junction kept 9 bases outside the gene matches. In germline, CDR1 is ENHRY, CDR2 SYGVKD. The DNA of the CDR3 is TGTGCCATCGGACTAGACCCGGGGGATGAGCAGTTCTTC. Translation: CAIGLDPGDEQFF.

The chain carries TRBV7-2 and TRBJ2-7, with TRBD2 as a possible D gene (5 bases). V lost 1 base and J lost 1, with 20 bases in between. CDR3 length: 18 residues. Germline V gene lookup returns CDR1 SGHTA and CDR2 FQGNSA. CDR3 amino acids: CASSLGVAVGVLSYEQYF. Written as DNA, the CDR3 is TGTGCCAGCAGCTTAGGGGTTGCTGTCGGGGTGCTTTCCTACGAGCAGTACTTC.

The V and J genes are TRBV2 and TRBJ1-2; 10 positions agree with TRBD1. Trimming cost V 7 bases and J 5 bases; bases outside gene matches: 7. The germline CDR1 and CDR2 sequences are SNHLY and FYNNEI. The CDR3 sequence is 14 residues long. The CDR3 region has the DNA TGTGCCAGCACGGGGACAGGGGTTAAATATGGCTACACCTTC. It encodes CASTGTGVKYGYTF. Supplemented by reference TRBV2 and TRBJ1-2, the full variable domain reads EPEVTQTPSHQVTQMGQEVILRCVPISNHLYFYWYRQILGQKVEFLVSFYNNEISEKSEIFDDQFSVERPDGSNFTLKIRSTKLEDSAMYFCASTGTGVKYGYTFGSGTRLTVV.